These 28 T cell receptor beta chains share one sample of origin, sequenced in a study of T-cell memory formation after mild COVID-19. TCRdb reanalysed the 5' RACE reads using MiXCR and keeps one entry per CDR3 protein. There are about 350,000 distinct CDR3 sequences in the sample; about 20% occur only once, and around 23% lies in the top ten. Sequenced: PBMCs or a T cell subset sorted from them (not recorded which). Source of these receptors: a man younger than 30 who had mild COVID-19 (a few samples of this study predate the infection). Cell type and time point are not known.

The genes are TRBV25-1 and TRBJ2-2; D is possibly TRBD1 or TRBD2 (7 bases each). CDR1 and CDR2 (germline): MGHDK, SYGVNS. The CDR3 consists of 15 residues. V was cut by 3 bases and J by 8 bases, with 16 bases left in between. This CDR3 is CASSDPGTAGGELFF. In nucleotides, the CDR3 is TGTGCCAGCAGTGATCCCGGGACAGCGGGGGGGGAGCTGTTTTTT.

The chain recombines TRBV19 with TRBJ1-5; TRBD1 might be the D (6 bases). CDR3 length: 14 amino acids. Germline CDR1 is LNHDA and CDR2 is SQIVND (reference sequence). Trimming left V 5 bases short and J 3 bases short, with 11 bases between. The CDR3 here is CASSLGQLNQPQHF. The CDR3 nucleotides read TGTGCCAGTAGTCTCGGACAGCTCAATCAGCCCCAGCATTTT.

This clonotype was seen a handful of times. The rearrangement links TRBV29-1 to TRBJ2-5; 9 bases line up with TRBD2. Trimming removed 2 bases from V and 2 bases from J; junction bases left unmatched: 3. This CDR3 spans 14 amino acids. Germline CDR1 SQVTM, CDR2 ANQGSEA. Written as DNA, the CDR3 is TGCAGCGTTGAACTAGCGGGGCAACAAGAGACCCAGTACTTC. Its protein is CSVELAGQQETQYF. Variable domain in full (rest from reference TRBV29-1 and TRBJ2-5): SAVISQKPSRDICQRGTSLTIQCQVDSQVTMMFWYRQQPGQSLTLIATANQGSEATYESGFVIDKFPISRPNLTFSTLTVSNMSPEDSSIYLCSVELAGQQETQYFGPGTRLLVL.

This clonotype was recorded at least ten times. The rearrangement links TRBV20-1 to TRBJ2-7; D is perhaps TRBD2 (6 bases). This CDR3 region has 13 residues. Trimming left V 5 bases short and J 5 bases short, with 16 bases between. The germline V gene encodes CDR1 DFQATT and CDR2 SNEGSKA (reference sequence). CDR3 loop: CSAGAGTVHEQYF. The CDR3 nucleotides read TGCAGTGCTGGGGCGGGAACCGTACACGAGCAGTACTTC.

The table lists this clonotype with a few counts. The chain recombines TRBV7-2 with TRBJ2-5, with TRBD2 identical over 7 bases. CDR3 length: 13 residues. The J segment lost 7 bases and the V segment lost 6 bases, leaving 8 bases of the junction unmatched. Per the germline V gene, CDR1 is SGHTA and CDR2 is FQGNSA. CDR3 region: CASSRGDQGTQYF. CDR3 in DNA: TGTGCCAGCAGTCGGGGGGACCAGGGGACCCAGTACTTC.

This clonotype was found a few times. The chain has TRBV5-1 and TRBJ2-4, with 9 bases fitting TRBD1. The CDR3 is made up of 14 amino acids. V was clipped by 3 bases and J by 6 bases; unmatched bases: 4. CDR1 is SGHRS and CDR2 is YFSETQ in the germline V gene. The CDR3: CASSSPGQGNIQYF. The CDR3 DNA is TGCGCCAGCAGCTCACCGGGACAGGGAAACATTCAGTACTTC.

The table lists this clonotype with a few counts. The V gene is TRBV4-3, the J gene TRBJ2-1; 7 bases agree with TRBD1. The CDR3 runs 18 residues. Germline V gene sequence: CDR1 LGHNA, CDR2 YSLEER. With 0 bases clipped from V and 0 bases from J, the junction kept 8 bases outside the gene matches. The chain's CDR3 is CASSQEGGFSSSYNEQFF. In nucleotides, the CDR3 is TGCGCCAGCAGCCAAGAAGGGGGCTTCTCGAGCTCCTACAATGAGCAGTTCTTC.

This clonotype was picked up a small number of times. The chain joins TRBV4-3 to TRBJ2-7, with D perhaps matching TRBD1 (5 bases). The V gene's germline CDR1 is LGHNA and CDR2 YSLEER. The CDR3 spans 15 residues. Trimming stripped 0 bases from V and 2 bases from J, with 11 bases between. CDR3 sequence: CASSQDRAGPYEQYF. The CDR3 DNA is TGCGCCAGCAGCCAAGATCGGGCAGGGCCCTACGAGCAGTACTTC.

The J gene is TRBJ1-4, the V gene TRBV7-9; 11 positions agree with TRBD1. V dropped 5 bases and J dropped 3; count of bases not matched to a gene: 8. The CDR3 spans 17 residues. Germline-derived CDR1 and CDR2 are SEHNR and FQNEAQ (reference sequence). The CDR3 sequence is CASSGPGTGGANEKLFF. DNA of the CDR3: TGTGCCAGCAGCGGCCCCGGGACAGGGGGGGCTAATGAAAAACTGTTTTTT. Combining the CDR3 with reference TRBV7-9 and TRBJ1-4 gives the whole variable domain DTGVSQNPRHKITKRGQNVTFRCDPISEHNRLYWYRQTLGQGPEFLTYFQNEAQLEKSRLLSDRFSAERPKGSFSTLEIQRTEQGDSAMYLCASSGPGTGGANEKLFFGSGTQLSVL.

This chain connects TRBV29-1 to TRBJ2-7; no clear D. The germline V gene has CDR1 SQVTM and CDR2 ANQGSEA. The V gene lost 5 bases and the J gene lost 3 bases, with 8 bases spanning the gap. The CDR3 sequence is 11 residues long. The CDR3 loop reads CSVTVDYEQYV. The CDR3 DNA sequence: TGCAGCGTTACGGTGGACTACGAGCAGTACGTC.

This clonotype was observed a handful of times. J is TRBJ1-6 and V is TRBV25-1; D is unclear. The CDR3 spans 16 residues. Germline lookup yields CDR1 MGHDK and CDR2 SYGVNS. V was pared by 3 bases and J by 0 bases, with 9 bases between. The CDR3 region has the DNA TGTGCCAGCAGTGACAGCCAGAGCTCCTATAATTCACCCCTCCACTTT. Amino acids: CASSDSQSSYNSPLHF.

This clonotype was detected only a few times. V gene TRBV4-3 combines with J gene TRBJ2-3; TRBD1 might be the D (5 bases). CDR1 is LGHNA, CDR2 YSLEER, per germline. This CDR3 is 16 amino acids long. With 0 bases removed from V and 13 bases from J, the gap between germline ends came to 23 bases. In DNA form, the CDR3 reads TGCGCCAGCAGCCAAGAATGGAGCAGGCAGGGCCCTGGGGAGTATTTT. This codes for CASSQEWSRQGPGEYF.

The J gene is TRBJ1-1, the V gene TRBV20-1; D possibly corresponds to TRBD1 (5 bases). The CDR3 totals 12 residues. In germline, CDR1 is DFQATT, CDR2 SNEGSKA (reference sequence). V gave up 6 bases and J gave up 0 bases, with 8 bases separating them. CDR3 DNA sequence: TGCAGTGCCTGGGGGTTGAACACTGAAGCTTTCTTT. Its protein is CSAWGLNTEAFF.

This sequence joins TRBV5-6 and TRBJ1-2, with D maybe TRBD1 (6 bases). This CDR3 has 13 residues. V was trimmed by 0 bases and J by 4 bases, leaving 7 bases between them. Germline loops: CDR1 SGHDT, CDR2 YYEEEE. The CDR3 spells CASSLVDSYGYTF. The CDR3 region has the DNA TGTGCCAGCAGCTTGGTGGACAGCTATGGCTACACCTTC.

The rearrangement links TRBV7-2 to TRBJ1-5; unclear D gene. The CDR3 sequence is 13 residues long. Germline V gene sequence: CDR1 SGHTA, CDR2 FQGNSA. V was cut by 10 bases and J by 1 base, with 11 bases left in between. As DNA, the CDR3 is TGTGCCATATCCCACGGGAGCAATCAGCCCCAGCATTTT. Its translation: CAISHGSNQPQHF. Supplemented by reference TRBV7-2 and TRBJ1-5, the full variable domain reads GAGVSQSPSNKVTEKGKDVELRCDPISGHTALYWYRQSLGQGLEFLIYFQGNSAPDKSGLPSDRFSAERTGGSVSTLTIQRTQQEDSAVYLCAISHGSNQPQHFGDGTRLSIL.

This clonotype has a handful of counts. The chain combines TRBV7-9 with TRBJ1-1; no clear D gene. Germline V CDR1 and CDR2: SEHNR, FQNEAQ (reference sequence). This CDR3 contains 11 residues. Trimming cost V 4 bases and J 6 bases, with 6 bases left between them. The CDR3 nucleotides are TGTGCCAGCAGCTCCGGGCCTGAAGCTTTCTTT. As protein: CASSSGPEAFF.

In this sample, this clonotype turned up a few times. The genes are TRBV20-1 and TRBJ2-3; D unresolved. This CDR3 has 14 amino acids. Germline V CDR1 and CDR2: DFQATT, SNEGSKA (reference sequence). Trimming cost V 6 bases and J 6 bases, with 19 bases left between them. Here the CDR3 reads CSAPRPGVTDTQYF. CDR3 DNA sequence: TGCAGTGCGCCACGCCCCGGTGTCACGGATACGCAGTATTTT.

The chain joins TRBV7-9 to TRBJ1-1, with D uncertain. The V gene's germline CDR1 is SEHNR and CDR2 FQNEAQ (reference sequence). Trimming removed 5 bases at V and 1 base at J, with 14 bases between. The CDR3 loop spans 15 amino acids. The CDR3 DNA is TGTGCCAGCAGCCCGTACGGGGTAAGGAACACTGAAGCTTTCTTT. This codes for CASSPYGVRNTEAFF.

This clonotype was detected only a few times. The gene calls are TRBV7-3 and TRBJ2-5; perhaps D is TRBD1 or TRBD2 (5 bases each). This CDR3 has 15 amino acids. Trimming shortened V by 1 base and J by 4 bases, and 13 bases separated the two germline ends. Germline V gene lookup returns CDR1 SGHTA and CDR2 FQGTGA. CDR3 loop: CASSLNGGQGETQYF. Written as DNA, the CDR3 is TGTGCCAGCAGCTTAAATGGGGGTCAGGGAGAGACCCAGTACTTC.

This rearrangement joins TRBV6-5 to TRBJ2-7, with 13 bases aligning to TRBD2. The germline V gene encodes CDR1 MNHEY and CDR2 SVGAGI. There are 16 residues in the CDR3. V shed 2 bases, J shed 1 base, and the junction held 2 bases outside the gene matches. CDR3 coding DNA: TGTGCCAGCAGTTACAGGGGACTAGCGGGGTCCTACGAGCAGTACTTC. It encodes CASSYRGLAGSYEQYF.

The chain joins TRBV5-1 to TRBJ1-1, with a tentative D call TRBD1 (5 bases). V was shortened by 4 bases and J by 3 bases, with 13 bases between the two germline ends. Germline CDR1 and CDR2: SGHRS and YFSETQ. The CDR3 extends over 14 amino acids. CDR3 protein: CASSGGVADTEAFF. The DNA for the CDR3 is TGCGCCAGCAGCGGAGGGGTTGCGGACACTGAAGCTTTCTTT. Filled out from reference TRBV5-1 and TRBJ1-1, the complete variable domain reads KAGVTQTPRYLIKTRGQQVTLSCSPISGHRSVSWYQQTPGQGLQFLFEYFSETQRNKGNFPGRFSGRQFSNSRSEMNVSTLELGDSALYLCASSGGVADTEAFFGQGTRLTVV.

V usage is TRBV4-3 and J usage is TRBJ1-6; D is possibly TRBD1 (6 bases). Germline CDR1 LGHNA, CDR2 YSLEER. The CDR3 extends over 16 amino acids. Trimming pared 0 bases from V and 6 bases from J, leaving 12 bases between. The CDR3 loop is CASSQDGGGGNSPLHF. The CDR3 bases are TGCGCCAGCAGCCAAGATGGGGGAGGGGGTAATTCACCCCTCCACTTT.

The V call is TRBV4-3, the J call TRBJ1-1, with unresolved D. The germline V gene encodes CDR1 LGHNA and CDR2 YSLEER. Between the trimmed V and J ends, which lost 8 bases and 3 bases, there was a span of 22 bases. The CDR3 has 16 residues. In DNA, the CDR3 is TGCGCCAGCCGGAGGATGGCCAGACTCCTTTACACTGAAGCTTTCTTT. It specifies CASRRMARLLYTEAFF.

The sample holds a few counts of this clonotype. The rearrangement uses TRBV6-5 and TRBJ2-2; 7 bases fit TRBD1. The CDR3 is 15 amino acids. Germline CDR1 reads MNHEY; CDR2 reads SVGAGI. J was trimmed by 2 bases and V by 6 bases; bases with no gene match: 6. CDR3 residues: CASRGGTANTGELFF. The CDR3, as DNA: TGTGCCAGCAGGGGTGGGACAGCTAACACCGGGGAGCTGTTTTTT.

In nucleotides, the CDR3 is TGTGCCAGCAGCTGGCTCGGCCCGGGGGAGACCCAGTACTTC. Protein: CASSWLGPGETQYF. The chain recombines TRBV7-2 with TRBJ2-5, with D perhaps matching TRBD2 (5 bases). CDR1 and CDR2 (germline): SGHTA, FQGNSA. V lost 4 bases and J lost 5, with 14 bases in between. The CDR3 has 14 residues. Filled out from reference TRBV7-2 and TRBJ2-5, the complete variable domain reads GAGVSQSPSNKVTEKGKDVELRCDPISGHTALYWYRQSLGQGLEFLIYFQGNSAPDKSGLPSDRFSAERTGGSVSTLTIQRTQQEDSAVYLCASSWLGPGETQYFGPGTRLLVL.

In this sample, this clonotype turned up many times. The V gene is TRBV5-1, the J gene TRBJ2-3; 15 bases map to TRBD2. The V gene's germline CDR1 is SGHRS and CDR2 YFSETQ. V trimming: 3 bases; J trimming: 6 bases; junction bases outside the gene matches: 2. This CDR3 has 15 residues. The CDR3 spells CASSSGTSGGDTQYF. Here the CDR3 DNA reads TGCGCCAGCAGCTCGGGGACTAGCGGGGGGGATACGCAGTATTTT.

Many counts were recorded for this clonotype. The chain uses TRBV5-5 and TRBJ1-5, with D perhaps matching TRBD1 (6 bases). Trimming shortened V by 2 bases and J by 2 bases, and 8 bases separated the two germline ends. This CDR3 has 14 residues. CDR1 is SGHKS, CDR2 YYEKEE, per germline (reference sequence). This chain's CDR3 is CASSLGGGNQPQHF. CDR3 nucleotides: TGTGCCAGCAGCTTAGGGGGGGGCAATCAGCCCCAGCATTTT.

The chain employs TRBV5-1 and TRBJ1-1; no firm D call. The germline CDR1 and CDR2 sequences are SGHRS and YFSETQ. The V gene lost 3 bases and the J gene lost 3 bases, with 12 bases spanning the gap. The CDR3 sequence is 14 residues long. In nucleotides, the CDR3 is TGCGCCAGCAGCTCCCCGGCAGCCCACACTGAAGCTTTCTTT. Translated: CASSSPAAHTEAFF.